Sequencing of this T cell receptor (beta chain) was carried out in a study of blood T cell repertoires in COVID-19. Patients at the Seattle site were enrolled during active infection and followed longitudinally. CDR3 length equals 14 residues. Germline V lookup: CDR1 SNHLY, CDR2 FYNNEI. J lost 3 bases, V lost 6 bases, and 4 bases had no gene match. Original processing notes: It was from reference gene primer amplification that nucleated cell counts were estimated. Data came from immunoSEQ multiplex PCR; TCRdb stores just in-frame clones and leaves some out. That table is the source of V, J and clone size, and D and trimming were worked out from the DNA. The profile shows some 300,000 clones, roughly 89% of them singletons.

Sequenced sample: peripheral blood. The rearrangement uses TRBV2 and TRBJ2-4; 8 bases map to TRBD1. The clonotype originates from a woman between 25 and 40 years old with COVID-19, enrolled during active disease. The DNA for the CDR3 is TGTGCCAGCAGGCCCGGGACAGGCAAAAACATTCAGTACTTC. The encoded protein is CASRPGTGKNIQYF.